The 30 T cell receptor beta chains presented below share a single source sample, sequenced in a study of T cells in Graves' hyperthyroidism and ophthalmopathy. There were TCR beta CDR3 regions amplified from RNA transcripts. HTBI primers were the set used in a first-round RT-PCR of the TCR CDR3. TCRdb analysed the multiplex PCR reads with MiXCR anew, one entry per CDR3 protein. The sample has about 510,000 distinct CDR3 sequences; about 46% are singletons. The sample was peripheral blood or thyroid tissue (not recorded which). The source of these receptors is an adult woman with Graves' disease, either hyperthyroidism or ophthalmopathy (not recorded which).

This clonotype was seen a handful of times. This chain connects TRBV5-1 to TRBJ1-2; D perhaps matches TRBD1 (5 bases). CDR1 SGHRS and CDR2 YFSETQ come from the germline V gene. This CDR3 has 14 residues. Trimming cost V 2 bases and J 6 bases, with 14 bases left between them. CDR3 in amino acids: CASSFLGERDGYTF. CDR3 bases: TGCGCCAGCAGCTTCTTGGGGGAGAGGGATGGCTACACCTTC. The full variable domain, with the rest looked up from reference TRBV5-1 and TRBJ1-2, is KAGVTQTPRYLIKTRGQQVTLSCSPISGHRSVSWYQQTPGQGLQFLFEYFSETQRNKGNFPGRFSGRQFSNSRSEMNVSTLELGDSALYLCASSFLGERDGYTFGSGTRLTVV.

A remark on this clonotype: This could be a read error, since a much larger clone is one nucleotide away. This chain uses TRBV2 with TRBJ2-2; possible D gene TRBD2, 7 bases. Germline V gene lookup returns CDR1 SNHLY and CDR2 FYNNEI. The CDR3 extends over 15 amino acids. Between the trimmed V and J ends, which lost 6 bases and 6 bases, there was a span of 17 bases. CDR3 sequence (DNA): TGTGCCAGCAGCTCCAAGGGAGGGGGTGCCGGGGAGCTGTTTTTT. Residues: CASSSKGGGAGELFF.

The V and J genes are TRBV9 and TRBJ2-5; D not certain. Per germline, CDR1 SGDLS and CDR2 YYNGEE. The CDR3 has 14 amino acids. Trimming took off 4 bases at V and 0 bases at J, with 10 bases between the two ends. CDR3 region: CASSSRGDQETQYF. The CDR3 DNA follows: TGTGCCAGCAGCTCCCGAGGAGACCAAGAGACCCAGTACTTC. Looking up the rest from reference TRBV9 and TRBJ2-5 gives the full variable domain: DSGVTQTPKHLITATGQRVTLRCSPRSGDLSVYWYQQSLDQGLQFLIQYYNGEERAKGNILERFSAQQFPDLHSELNLSSLELGDSALYFCASSSRGDQETQYFGPGTRLLVL.

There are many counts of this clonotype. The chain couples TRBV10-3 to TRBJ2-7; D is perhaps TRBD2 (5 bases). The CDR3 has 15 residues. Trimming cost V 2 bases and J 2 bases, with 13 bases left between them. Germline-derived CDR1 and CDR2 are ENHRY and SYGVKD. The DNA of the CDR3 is TGTGCCATCAGTGAGAAACTAGAAGTGGCCTACGAGCAGTACTTC. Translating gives CAISEKLEVAYEQYF.

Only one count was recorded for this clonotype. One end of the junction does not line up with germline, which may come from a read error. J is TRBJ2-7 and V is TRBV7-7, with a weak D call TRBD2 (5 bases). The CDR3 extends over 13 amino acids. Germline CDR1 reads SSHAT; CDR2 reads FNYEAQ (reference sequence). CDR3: CASSLTIKYEQYF. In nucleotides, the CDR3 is TGTGCTAGCAGCTTGACTATCAAGTACGAGCAGTACTTC. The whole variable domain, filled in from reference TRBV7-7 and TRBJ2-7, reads GAGVSQSPRYKVTKRGQDVTLRCDPISSHATLYWYQQALGQGPEFLTYFNYEAQPDKSGLPSDRFSAERPEGSISTLTIQRTEQRDSAMYRCASSLTIKYEQYFGPGTRLTVT.

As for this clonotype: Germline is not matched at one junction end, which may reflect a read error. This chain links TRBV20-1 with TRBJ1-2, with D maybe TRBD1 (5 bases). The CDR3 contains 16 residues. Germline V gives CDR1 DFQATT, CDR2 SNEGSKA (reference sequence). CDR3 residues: CSASPIDTSGDDGHTF. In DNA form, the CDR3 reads TGCAGTGCTAGCCCTATTGACACTTCCGGGGACGATGGCCACACCTTC.

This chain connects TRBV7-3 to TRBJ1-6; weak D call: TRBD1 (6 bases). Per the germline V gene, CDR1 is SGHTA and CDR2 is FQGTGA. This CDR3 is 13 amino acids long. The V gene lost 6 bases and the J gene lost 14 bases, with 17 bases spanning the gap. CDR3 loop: CASSPMGGDTLHF. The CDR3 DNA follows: TGTGCCAGCAGTCCGATGGGGGGCGATACCCTCCACTTT.

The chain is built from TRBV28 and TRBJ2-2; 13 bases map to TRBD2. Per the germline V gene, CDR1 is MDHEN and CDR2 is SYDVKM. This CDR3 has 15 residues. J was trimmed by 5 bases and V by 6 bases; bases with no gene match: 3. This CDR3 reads CASSTLAGGTGELFF. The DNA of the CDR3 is TGTGCCAGCAGCACACTAGCGGGAGGGACCGGGGAGCTGTTTTTT.

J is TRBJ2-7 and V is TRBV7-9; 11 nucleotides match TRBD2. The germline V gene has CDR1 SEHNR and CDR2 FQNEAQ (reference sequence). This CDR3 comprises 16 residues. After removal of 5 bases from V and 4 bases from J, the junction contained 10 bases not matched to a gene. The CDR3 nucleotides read TGTGCCAGCAGCCCTGGGGGACTAGCGGTAGAATACGAGCAGTACTTC. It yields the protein CASSPGGLAVEYEQYF.

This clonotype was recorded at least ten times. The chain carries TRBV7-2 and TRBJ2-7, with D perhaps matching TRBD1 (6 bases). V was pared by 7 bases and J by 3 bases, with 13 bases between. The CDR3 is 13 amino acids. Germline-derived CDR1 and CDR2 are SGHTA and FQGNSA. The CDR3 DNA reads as TGTGCCAGCACCTCGACAGGACGCTACGAGCAGTACTTC. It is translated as CASTSTGRYEQYF.

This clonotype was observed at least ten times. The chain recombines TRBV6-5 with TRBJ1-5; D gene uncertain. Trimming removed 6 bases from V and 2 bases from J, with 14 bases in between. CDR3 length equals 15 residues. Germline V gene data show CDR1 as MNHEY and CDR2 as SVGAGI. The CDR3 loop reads CASSPRSTGNQPQHF. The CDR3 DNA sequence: TGTGCCAGCAGCCCCCGTTCTACGGGCAATCAGCCCCAGCATTTT.

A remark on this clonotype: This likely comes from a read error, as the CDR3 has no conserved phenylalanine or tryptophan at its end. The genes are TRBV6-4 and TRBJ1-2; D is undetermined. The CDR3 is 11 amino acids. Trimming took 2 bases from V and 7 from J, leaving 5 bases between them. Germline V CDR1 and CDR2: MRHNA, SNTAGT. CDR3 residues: CASSDVFGYTS. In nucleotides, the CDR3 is TGTGCCAGCAGTGACGTGTTTGGCTACACCTCC.

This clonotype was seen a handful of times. CDR3 sequence: CASSPSGRGGTEAFF. In nucleotides, the CDR3 is TGTGCCAGCAGTCCATCGGGGCGGGGGGGCACTGAAGCTTTCTTT. V and J are TRBV7-9 and TRBJ1-1, with D possibly matching TRBD1 (5 bases). Germline V gene data show CDR1 as SEHNR and CDR2 as FQNEAQ (reference sequence). V gave up 6 bases and J gave up 4 bases, with 18 bases separating them. This CDR3 has 15 amino acids.

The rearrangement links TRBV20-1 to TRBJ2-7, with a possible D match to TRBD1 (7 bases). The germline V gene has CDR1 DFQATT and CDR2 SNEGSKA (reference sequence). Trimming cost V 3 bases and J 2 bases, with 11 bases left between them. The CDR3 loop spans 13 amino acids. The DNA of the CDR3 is TGCAGTGCTAGGGCCAGGGGGGCCTACGAGCAGTACTTC. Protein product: CSARARGAYEQYF.

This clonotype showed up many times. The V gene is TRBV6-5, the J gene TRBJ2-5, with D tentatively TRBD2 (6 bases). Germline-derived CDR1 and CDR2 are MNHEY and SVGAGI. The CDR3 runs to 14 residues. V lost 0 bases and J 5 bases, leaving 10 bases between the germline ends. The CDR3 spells CASSYSGGSETQYF. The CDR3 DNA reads TGTGCCAGCAGTTACTCGGGGGGATCTGAGACCCAGTACTTC.

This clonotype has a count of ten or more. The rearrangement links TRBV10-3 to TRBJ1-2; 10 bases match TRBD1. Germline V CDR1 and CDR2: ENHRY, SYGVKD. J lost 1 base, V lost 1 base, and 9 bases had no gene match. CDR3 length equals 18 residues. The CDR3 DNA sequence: TGTGCCATCAGTGAGTTCAGCGGGACAGGGGACCTTAACTATGGCTACACCTTC. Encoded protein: CAISEFSGTGDLNYGYTF.

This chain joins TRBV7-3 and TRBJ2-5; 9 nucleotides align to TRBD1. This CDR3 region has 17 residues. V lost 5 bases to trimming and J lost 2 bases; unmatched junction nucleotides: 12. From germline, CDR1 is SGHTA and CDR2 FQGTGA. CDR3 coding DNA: TGTGCCAGCAGCCCCGGTACAGGGGGCGGCGGACAAGAGACCCAGTACTTC. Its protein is CASSPGTGGGGQETQYF.

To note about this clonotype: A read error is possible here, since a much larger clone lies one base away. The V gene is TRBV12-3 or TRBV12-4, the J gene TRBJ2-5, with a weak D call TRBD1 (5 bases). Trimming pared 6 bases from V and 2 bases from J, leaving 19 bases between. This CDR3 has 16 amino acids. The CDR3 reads CASRLRVTGYQETQYF. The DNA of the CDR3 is TGTGCCAGCAGATTAAGGGTTACAGGATATCAAGAGACCCAGTACTTC.

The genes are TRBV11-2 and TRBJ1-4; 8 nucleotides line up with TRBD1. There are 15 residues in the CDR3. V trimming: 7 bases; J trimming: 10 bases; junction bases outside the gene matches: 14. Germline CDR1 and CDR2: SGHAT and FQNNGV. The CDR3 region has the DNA TGTGCCAGCACCCGCTTACAGGGGGACACTGGAAAACTGTTTTTT. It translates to CASTRLQGDTGKLFF.

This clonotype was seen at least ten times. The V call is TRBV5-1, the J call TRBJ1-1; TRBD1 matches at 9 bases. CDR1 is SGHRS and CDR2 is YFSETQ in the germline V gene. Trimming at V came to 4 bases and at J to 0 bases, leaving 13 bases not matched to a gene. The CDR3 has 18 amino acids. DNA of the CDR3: TGCGCCAGCAGCCTCGCCGGGACAGGGATCGGCATGAACACTGAAGCTTTCTTT. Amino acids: CASSLAGTGIGMNTEAFF.

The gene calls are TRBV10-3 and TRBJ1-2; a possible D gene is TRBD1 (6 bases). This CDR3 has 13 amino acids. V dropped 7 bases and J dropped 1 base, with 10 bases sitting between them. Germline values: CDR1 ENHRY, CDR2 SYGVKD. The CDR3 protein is CAIKARGNYGYTF. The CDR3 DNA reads TGTGCCATCAAGGCCAGGGGTAACTATGGCTACACCTTC.

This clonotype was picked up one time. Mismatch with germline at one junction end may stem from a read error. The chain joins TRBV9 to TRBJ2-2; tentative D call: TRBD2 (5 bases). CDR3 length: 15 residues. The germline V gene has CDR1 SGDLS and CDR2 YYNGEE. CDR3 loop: CASSVASLNAGKLFF. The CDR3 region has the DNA TGTGCCAGCAGCGTAGCTTCGCTGAACGCCGGGAAGCTGTTTTTT.

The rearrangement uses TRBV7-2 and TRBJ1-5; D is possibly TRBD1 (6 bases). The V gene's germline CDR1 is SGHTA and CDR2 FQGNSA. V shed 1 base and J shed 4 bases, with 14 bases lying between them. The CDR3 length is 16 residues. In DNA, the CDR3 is TGTGCCAGCAGCTTAGATCGACAGGAGGAGAATCAGCCCCAGCATTTT. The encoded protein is CASSLDRQEENQPQHF.

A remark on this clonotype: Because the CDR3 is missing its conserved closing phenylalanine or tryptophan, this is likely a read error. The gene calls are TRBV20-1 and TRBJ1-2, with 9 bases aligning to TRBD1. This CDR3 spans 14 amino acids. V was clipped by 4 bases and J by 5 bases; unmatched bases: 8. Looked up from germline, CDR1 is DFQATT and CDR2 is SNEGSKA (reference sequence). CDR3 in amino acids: CSAITGTGRYGYTL. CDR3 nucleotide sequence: TGCAGTGCTATCACCGGGACAGGGAGGTATGGCTACACCCTC.

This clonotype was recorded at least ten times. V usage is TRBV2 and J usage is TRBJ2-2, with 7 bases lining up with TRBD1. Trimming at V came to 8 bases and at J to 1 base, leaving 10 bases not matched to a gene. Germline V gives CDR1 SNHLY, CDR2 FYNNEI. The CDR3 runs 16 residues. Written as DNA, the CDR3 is TGTGCCAGCCACGAACAGGGGATAGGGAACACCGGGGAGCTGTTTTTT. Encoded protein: CASHEQGIGNTGELFF.

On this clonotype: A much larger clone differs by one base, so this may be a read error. The CDR3 region has the DNA TGTGCCACACGGGGGGCGGTAAATAATGAAAAACTGTTTTTT. It specifies CATRGAVNNEKLFF. The chain carries TRBV19 and TRBJ1-4, with D perhaps matching TRBD1 (6 bases). Trimming removed 10 bases from V and 4 bases from J, with 16 bases in between. The CDR3 spans 14 residues. Germline-derived CDR1 and CDR2 are LNHDA and SQIVND (reference sequence).

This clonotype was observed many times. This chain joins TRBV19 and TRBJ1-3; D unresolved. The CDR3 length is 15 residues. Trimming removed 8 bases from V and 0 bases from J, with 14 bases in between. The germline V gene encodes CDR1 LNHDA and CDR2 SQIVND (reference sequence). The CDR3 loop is CASGRYLYSGNTIYF. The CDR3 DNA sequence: TGTGCCAGTGGGCGCTACCTCTACTCTGGAAACACCATATATTTT. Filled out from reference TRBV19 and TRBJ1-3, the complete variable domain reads DGGITQSPKYLFRKEGQNVTLSCEQNLNHDAMYWYRQDPGQGLRLIYYSQIVNDFQKGDIAEGYSVSREKKESFPLTVTSAQKNPTAFYLCASGRYLYSGNTIYFGEGSWLTVV.

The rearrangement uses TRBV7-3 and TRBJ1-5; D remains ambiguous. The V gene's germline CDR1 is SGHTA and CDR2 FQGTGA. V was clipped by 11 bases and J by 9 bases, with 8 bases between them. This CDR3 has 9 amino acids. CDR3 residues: CAPRGPQHF. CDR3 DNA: TGTGCCCCTCGGGGGCCCCAGCATTTT.

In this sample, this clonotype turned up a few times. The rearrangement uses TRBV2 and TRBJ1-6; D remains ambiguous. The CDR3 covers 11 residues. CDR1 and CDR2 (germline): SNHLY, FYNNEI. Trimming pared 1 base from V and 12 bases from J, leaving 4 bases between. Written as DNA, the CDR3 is TGTGCCAGCAGTGAAGTCCAACCCCTCCACTTT. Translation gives CASSEVQPLHF. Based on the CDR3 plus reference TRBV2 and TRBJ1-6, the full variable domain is EPEVTQTPSHQVTQMGQEVILRCVPISNHLYFYWYRQILGQKVEFLVSFYNNEISEKSEIFDDQFSVERPDGSNFTLKIRSTKLEDSAMYFCASSEVQPLHFGNGTRLTVT.

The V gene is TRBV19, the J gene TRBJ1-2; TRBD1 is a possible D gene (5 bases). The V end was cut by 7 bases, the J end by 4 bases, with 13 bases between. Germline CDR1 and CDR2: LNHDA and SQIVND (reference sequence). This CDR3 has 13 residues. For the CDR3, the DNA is TGTGCCAGTACCGTCCAGGGATTCTATGGCTACACCTTC. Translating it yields CASTVQGFYGYTF.